This T cell receptor (beta chain) was captured by sequencing in a study of T cells in Graves' hyperthyroidism and ophthalmopathy. V shed 0 bases and J shed 4 bases, with 15 bases lying between them. CDR1 is SNHLY and CDR2 is FYNNEI in the germline V gene. The CDR3 is made up of 16 amino acids. The sample holds a few counts of this clonotype. The antigen is not known. Study conclusions and caveats: Most thyroid clonotypes expanded above 0.001 appeared in blood too. Stable hyperthyroidism was separated from ophthalmopathy by a model based on 13 V-J features.

Researchers amplified the TCR beta CDR3 regions from RNA transcripts. With the HTBI primer set, the TCR CDR3 went through a first round of RT-PCR. TCRdb independently ran MiXCR on the multiplex PCR reads; one entry per CDR3 protein. Seen here are fewer than 500,000 distinct CDR3 sequences, 14% to 15% observed once, and the top ten hold 13%. The rearrangement uses TRBV2 and TRBJ1-1; perhaps TRBD1 as D (5 bases). The sequence was collected from a man aged 18 to 29 with Graves' ophthalmopathy. The sequenced sample consisted of blood. CDR3 sequence: CASSEAGGRGGTEAFF. The CDR3 bases are TGTGCCAGCAGTGAAGCGGGGGGGAGGGGCGGCACTGAAGCTTTCTTT.